There are a few counts of the clone carrying this T cell receptor beta chain. Its antigen is still unknown. The data derive from a study of response to subunit inactivated influenza vaccine. The CDR3 spans 20 residues. The germline V gene has CDR1 MDHEN and CDR2 SYDVKM. Losses at the gene ends were 2 bases for V and 1 base for J; bases not matched to a gene: 14. The study, taken as a whole, reports: Authors suggested few new T cells are recruited by each seasonal influenza vaccination.

Using its own MiXCR run on the RT-PCR reads, TCRdb lists one record per CDR3 protein. The data show 500,000 to 600,000 distinct CDR3 sequences, approximately 15% seen once. Sequenced material: PBMCs from blood, taken 11 to 12 days after vaccination. The gene calls are TRBV28 and TRBJ2-7, with 13 bases fitting TRBD2. The receptor comes from a man aged 50 to 60 who received an inactivated influenza vaccine. Here the CDR3 reads CASSLKPGHGGLAGSYEQYF. CDR3 DNA: TGTGCCAGCAGTTTAAAGCCGGGACACGGGGGACTAGCGGGATCCTACGAGCAGTACTTC.